A selection of T cell receptor beta chains follows, all from one sample in a study of control samples from healthy donors and cancer patients. Data came from immunoSEQ multiplex PCR; TCRdb stores just in-frame clones and leaves some out. The table shows 160,000 or so clones, with 92% occurring only once. Material for sequencing was blood. Source of these receptors: a woman in her 30s in good health. The CDR3 runs from the conserved cysteine through the conserved F or W.

V	J	CDR3
TRBV11-2	TRBJ2-7	CASSLLAGTSVYEQYF
TRBV6-6	TRBJ1-6	CASRPDGSSYNSPLHF
TRBV19	TRBJ2-1	CASSISGGTSYNEQFF
TRBV5-1	TRBJ1-5	CASRYEQGGF
TRBV10-3	TRBJ1-5	CAIGGYEGGNQPQHF
TRBV9	TRBJ1-4	CASSAWGNEKLFF
TRBV7-9	TRBJ2-1	CASSSMGSGSSYNEQFF
TRBV3-1/TRBV3-2	TRBJ1-2	CASSQEGARRAKTF
TRBV5-6	TRBJ2-1	CASSLSVSSYNEQFF
TRBV19	TRBJ2-1	CASTLAGAGYNEQFF
TRBV9	TRBJ2-1	CASSVQGGFYNEQFF
TRBV6-5	TRBJ1-1	CASSYPNTNTEAFF
TRBV28	TRBJ2-7	CASSFPHLYEQYF
TRBV18	TRBJ1-1	CASSPRGGYGTEAFF
TRBV29-1	TRBJ1-2	CSVEWGVVAYGYTF
TRBV6-5	TRBJ1-6	CASSRTAPYNSPLHF
TRBV4-3	TRBJ2-5	CASSQDLAEDWGTQYF
TRBV28	TRBJ1-4	CASSSGQGKEKLFF
TRBV6-6	TRBJ2-1	CASSLVDEQFF
TRBV4-2	TRBJ2-2	CASSQEQLAGGRGELFF
TRBV5-1	TRBJ2-7	CASSSQPSETHLYEQYF
TRBV5-1	TRBJ1-1	CASSPGEDEAFF
TRBV4-1	TRBJ2-2	CASSQASHASGNTGELFF
TRBV6-5	TRBJ1-1	CASSYGTGMYTEAFF
TRBV6-6	TRBJ1-1	CASSFGQGTNTEAFF
TRBV25-1	TRBJ1-4	CASSPLGGGANEKLFF
TRBV21-1	TRBJ2-5	CARGRRYQETQYF
TRBV15	TRBJ2-7	CATSRDRVGGEQYF
TRBV5-1	TRBJ2-2	CASSWGTGEGGELFF
TRBV12-3/TRBV12-4	TRBJ2-2	CASSFSDGELFF
TRBV4-1	TRBJ1-3	CASSQDPGGVSGNTIYF